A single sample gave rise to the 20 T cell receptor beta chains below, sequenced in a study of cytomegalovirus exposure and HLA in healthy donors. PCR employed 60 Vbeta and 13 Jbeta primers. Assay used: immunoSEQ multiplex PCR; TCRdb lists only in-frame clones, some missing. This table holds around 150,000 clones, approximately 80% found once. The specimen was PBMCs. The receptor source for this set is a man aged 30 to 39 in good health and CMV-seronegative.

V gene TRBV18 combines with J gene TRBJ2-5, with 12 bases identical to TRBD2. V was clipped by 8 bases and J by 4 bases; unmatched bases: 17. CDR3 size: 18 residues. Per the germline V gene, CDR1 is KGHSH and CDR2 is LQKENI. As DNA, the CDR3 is TGTGCCAGCGCAGCCCCTAGCGGGGGGGCCGTGGTCTCAGAGACCCAGTACTTC. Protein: CASAAPSGGAVVSETQYF.

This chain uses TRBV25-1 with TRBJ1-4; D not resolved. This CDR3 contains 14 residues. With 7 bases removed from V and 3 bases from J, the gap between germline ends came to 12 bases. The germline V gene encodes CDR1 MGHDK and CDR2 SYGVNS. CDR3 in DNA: TGTGCCAGCACCCTACCCGGTCCTAATGAAAAACTGTTTTTT. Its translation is CASTLPGPNEKLFF.

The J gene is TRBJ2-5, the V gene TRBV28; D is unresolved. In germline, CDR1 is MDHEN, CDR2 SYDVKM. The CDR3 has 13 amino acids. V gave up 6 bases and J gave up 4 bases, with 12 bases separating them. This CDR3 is CASRPLVRETQYF. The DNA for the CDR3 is TGTGCCAGCAGACCCTTAGTGAGAGAGACCCAGTACTTC.

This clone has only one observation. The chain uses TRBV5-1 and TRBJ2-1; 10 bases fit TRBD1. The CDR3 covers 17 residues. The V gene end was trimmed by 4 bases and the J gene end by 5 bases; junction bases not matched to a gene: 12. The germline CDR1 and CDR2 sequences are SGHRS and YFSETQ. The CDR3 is CASSDTSDRGPNNEQFF. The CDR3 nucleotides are TGCGCCAGCAGCGATACGAGCGACAGGGGGCCTAACAATGAGCAGTTCTTC.

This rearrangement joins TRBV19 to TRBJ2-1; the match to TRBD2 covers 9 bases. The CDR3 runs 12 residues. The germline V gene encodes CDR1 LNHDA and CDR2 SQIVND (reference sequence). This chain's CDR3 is CAAGGDYNEQFF. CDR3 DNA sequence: TGTGCAGCGGGAGGAGACTACAATGAGCAGTTCTTC.

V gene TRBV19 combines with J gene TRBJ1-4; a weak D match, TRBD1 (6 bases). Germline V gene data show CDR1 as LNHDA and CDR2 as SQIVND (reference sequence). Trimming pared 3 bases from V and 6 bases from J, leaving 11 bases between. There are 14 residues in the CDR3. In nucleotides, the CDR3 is TGTGCCAGTAGTATGTGGGGGCGCGATGAAAAACTGTTTTTT. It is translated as CASSMWGRDEKLFF.

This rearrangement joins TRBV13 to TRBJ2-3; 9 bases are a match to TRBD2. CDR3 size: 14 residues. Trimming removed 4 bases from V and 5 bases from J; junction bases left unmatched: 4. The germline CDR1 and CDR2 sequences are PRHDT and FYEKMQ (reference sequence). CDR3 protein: CASSSGLALDTQYF. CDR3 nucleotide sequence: TGTGCCAGCAGCTCCGGACTAGCGCTAGATACGCAGTATTTT.

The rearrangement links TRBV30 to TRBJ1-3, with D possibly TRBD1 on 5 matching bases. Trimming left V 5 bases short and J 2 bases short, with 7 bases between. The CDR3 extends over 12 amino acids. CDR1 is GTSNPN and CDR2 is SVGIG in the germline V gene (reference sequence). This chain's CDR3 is CAWGAAGNTIYF. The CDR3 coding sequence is TGTGCCTGGGGGGCCGCTGGAAACACCATATATTTT. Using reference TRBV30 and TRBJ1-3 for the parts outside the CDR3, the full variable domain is SQTIHQWPATLVQPVGSPLSLECTVEGTSNPNLYWYRQAAGRGLQLLFYSVGIGQISSEVPQNLSASRPQDRQFILSSKKLLLSDSGFYLCAWGAAGNTIYFGEGSWLTVV.

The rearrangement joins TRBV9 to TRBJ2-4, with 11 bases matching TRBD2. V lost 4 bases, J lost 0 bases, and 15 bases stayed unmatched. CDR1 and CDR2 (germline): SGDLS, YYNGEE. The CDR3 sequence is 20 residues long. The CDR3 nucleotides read TGTGCCAGCAGCCCTTCGACTAGCGGGGCGCCCTCGCCAGCCAAAAACATTCAGTACTTC. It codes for CASSPSTSGAPSPAKNIQYF.

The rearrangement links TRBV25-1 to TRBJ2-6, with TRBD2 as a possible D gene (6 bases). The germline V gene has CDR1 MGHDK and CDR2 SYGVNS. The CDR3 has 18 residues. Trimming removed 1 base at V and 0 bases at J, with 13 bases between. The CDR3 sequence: CASSEFGGSSSGANVLTF. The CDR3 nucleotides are TGTGCCAGCAGTGAATTTGGAGGGTCAAGCTCTGGGGCCAACGTCCTGACTTTC.

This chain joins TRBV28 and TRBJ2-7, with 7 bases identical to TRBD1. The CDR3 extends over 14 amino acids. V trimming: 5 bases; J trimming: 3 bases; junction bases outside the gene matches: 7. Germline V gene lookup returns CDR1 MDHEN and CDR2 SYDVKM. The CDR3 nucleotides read TGTGCCAGCAGTCCTACAGGGGACGGCTACGAGCAGTACTTC. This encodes CASSPTGDGYEQYF.

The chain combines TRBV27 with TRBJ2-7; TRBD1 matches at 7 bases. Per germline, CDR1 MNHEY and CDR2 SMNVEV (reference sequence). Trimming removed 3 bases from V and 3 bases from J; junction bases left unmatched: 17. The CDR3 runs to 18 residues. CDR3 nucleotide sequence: TGTGCCAGCAGTTTGGGCACAGGGGCCCTGGCTGTGAACTACGAGCAGTACTTC. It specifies CASSLGTGALAVNYEQYF.

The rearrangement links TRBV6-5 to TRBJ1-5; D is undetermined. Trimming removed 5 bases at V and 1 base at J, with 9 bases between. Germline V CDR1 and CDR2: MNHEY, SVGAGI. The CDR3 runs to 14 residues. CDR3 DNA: TGTGCCAGCAGTCTCGGACTAAGCAATCAGCCCCAGCATTTT. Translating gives CASSLGLSNQPQHF.

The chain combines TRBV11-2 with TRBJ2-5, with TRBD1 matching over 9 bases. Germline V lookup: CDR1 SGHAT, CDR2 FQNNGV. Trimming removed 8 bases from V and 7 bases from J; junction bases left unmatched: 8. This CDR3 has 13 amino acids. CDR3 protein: CASSRDRDGTQYF. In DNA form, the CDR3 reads TGTGCCAGCTCCCGGGACAGGGATGGGACCCAGTACTTC.

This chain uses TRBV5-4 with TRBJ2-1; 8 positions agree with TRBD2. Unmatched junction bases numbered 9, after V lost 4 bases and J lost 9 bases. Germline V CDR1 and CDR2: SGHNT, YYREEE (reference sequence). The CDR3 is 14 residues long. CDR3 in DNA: TGTGCCAGCAGCGGAACAGCGGGAGCCCCTGAGCAGTTCTTC. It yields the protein CASSGTAGAPEQFF.

CDR3 amino acids: CASSLDRTLSYEQYF. As DNA, the CDR3 is TGCGCCAGCAGCTTGGACAGGACCCTTTCCTACGAGCAGTACTTC. The chain couples TRBV5-1 to TRBJ2-7; weak D call: TRBD1 (5 bases). Germline V gene data show CDR1 as SGHRS and CDR2 as YFSETQ. The CDR3 has 15 residues. Trimming took 0 bases from V and 1 from J, leaving 11 bases between them. Combining the CDR3 with reference TRBV5-1 and TRBJ2-7 gives the whole variable domain KAGVTQTPRYLIKTRGQQVTLSCSPISGHRSVSWYQQTPGQGLQFLFEYFSETQRNKGNFPGRFSGRQFSNSRSEMNVSTLELGDSALYLCASSLDRTLSYEQYFGPGTRLTVT.

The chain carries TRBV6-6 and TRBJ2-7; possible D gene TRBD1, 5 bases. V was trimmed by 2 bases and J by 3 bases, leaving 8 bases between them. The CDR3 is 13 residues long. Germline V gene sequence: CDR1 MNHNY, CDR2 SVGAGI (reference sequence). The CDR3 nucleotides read TGTGCCAGCAGTTACACACAGGTCTACGAGCAGTACTTC. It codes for CASSYTQVYEQYF.

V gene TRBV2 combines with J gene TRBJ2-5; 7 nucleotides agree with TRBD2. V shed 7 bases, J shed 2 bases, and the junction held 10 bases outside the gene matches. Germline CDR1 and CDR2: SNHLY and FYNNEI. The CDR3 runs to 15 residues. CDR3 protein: CASNHYWGGQETQYF. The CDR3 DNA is TGTGCCAGCAACCACTATTGGGGGGGTCAAGAGACCCAGTACTTC.

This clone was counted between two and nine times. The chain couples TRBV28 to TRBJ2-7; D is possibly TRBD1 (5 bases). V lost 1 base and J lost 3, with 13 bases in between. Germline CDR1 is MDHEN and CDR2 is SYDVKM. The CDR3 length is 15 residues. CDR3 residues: CASSLSQTVSYEQYF. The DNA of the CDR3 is TGTGCCAGCAGTTTATCCCAGACAGTAAGCTACGAGCAGTACTTC. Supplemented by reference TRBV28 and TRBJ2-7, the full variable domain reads DVKVTQSSRYLVKRTGEKVFLECVQDMDHENMFWYRQDPGLGLRLIYFSYDVKMKEKGDIPEGYSVSREKKERFSLILESASTNQTSMYLCASSLSQTVSYEQYFGPGTRLTVT.

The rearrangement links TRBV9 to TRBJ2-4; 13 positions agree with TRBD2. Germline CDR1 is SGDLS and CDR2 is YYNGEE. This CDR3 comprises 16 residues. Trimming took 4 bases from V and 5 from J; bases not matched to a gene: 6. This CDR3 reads CASSSPLAGGQNIQYF. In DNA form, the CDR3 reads TGTGCCAGCAGCTCCCCACTAGCGGGGGGGCAAAACATTCAGTACTTC.